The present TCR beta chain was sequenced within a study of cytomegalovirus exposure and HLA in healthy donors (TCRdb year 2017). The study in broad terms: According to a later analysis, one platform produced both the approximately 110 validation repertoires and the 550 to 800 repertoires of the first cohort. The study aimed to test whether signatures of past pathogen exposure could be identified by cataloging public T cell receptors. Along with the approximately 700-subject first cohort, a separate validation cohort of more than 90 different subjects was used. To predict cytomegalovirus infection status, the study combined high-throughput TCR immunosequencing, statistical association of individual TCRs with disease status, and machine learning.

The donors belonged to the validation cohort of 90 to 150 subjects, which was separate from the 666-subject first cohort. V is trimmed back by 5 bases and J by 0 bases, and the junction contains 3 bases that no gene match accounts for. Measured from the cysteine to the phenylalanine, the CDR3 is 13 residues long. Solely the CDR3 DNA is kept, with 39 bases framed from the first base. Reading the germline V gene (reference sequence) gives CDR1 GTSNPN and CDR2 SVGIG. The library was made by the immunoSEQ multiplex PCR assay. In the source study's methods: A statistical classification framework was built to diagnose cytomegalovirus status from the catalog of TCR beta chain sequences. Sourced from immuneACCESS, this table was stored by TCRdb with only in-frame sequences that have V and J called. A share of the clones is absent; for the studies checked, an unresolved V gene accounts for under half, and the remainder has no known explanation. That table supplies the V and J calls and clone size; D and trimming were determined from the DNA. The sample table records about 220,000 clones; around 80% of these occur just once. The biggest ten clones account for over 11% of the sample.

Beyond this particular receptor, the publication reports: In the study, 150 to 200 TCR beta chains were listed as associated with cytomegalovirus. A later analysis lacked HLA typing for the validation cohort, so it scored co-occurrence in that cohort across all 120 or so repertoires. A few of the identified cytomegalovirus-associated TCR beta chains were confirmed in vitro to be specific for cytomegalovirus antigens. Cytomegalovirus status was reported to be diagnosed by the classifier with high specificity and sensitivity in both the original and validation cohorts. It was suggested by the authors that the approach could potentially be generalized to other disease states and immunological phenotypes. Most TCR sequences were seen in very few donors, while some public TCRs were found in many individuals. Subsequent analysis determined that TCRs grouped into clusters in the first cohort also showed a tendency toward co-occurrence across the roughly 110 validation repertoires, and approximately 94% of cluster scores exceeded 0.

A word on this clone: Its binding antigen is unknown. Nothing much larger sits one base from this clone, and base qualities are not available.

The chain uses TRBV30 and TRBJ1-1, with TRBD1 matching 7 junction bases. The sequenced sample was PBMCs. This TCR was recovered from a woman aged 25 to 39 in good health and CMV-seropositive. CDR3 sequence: CAWDRALNTEAFF. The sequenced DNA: TGTGCCTGGGACAGGGCTTTGAACACTGAAGCTTTCTTT.